The next 16 T cell receptor beta chains were all read from a single sample in a study of T-cell reconstitution after alpha-beta-depleted transplantation in children. Preparation of the TCRbeta library involved a method that used unique molecular identifiers. One entry per CDR3 protein, called by TCRdb with MiXCR from the PCR reads. The sample includes more than 200,000 distinct CDR3 sequences, around 8.9% of them seen just once. The starting material was PBMCs from the stem cell graft donor, obtained from the stem cell graft. Receptors were obtained from a human donor who donated a stem cell graft to a child with SCID.

J is TRBJ2-1 and V is TRBV5-1; D gene unclear. V was trimmed by 2 bases and J by 5 bases, leaving 11 bases between them. Germline lookup yields CDR1 SGHRS and CDR2 YFSETQ. The CDR3 has 14 residues. The CDR3 nucleotides are TGCGCCAGCAGCTTATGGGCAGGAGACAATGAGCAGTTCTTC. This encodes CASSLWAGDNEQFF.

This clonotype was observed many times. The genes are TRBV11-2 and TRBJ2-5; maybe TRBD1 (6 bases). The CDR3 extends over 15 amino acids. Germline lookup yields CDR1 SGHAT and CDR2 FQNNGV. V lost 5 bases, J lost 3 bases, and 16 bases lay in between. The DNA of the CDR3 is TGTGCCAGCAGCCCGAACAGGGTTATCGAAGAGACCCAGTACTTC. It codes for CASSPNRVIEETQYF. Supplemented by reference TRBV11-2 and TRBJ2-5, the full variable domain reads EAGVAQSPRYKIIEKRQSVAFWCNPISGHATLYWYQQILGQGPKLLIQFQNNGVVDDSQLPKDRFSAERLKGVDSTLKIQPAKLEDSAVYLCASSPNRVIEETQYFGPGTRLLVL.

This clonotype was recorded at least ten times. The chain joins TRBV11-2 to TRBJ2-1; 10 nucleotides align to TRBD2. This CDR3 spans 16 amino acids. The V gene end was trimmed by 4 bases and the J gene end by 2 bases; junction bases not matched to a gene: 5. The germline V gene has CDR1 SGHAT and CDR2 FQNNGV. The chain's CDR3 is CASSSTSGPTYNEQFF. The CDR3 coding sequence is TGTGCCAGCAGCTCGACTAGCGGGCCCACCTACAATGAGCAGTTCTTC.

This clonotype was picked up many times. The chain employs TRBV7-8 and TRBJ2-4, with D possibly TRBD2 on 5 matching bases. Trimming shortened V by 5 bases and J by 5 bases, and 13 bases separated the two germline ends. Germline CDR1 is SGHVS and CDR2 is FQNEAQ. CDR3 size: 14 residues. CDR3 amino acids: CASSPSPGENIQYF. The CDR3 coding sequence is TGTGCCAGCAGCCCATCCCCCGGGGAAAACATTCAGTACTTC.

This clonotype was counted at least ten times. The rearrangement links TRBV20-1 to TRBJ2-7; D call uncertain. CDR3 size: 12 residues. CDR1 and CDR2 (germline): DFQATT, SNEGSKA (reference sequence). With 4 bases removed from V and 1 base from J, the gap between germline ends came to 8 bases. CDR3: CSANQFSYEQYF. The CDR3 region has the DNA TGCAGTGCTAACCAGTTTTCCTACGAGCAGTACTTC.

This clonotype has just a few counts. The J gene is TRBJ2-2, the V gene TRBV28; 9 nucleotides align to TRBD2. The germline V gene has CDR1 MDHEN and CDR2 SYDVKM. The CDR3 covers 18 residues. V dropped 3 bases and J dropped 2; count of bases not matched to a gene: 10. The DNA for the CDR3 is TGTGCCAGCAGTTTGCCTGGGCTAGCGGGGTCCAACACCGGGGAGCTGTTTTTT. The encoded protein is CASSLPGLAGSNTGELFF.

This clonotype came up many times. The CDR3 protein is CASSLEGLNPSYEQYF. CDR3 DNA: TGCGCCAGCAGCTTGGAGGGACTCAACCCCTCCTACGAGCAGTACTTC. The gene calls are TRBV5-1 and TRBJ2-7; a weak D match, TRBD2 (6 bases). The V gene lost 0 bases and the J gene lost 0 bases, with 13 bases spanning the gap. Per the germline V gene, CDR1 is SGHRS and CDR2 is YFSETQ. The CDR3 consists of 16 residues.

The genes are TRBV7-9 and TRBJ2-1; no firm D call. V lost 1 base and J lost 10, with 17 bases in between. The CDR3 extends over 15 amino acids. Germline CDR1 is SEHNR and CDR2 is FQNEAQ (reference sequence). CDR3 sequence: CASSLGGTAPDEQFF. CDR3 DNA sequence: TGTGCCAGCAGCTTAGGGGGAACAGCCCCCGACGAGCAGTTCTTC.

Ten or more counts support this clonotype. The rearrangement joins TRBV18 to TRBJ1-3; D may be TRBD1 (6 bases). Germline CDR1 is KGHSH and CDR2 is LQKENI. The CDR3 runs 14 residues. Trimming took off 3 bases at V and 4 bases at J, with 10 bases between the two ends. The CDR3 region has the DNA TGTGCCAGCTCACCGGGAGGGACAGGAAACACCATATATTTT. Its protein product is CASSPGGTGNTIYF. Using reference TRBV18 and TRBJ1-3 for the parts outside the CDR3, the full variable domain is NAGVMQNPRHLVRRRGQEARLRCSPMKGHSHVYWYRQLPEEGLKFMVYLQKENIIDESGMPKERFSAEFPKEGPSILRIQQVVRGDSAAYFCASSPGGTGNTIYFGEGSWLTVV.

This clonotype was found many times. The CDR3 nucleotides read TGCAGCGTTCGCAGGGGGGTTTCCGACGGGGAGACTGAAGCTTTCTTT. Translating it yields CSVRRGVSDGETEAFF. The J gene is TRBJ1-1, the V gene TRBV29-1, with 7 bases aligning to TRBD1. V trimming: 5 bases; J trimming: 5 bases; junction bases outside the gene matches: 17. Germline V CDR1 and CDR2: SQVTM, ANQGSEA. This CDR3 is built from 16 residues.

This clonotype has ten or more counts. The chain links TRBV11-2 to TRBJ2-7; the D gene is possibly TRBD2 (6 bases). Germline V gene sequence: CDR1 SGHAT, CDR2 FQNNGV. Trimming pared 2 bases from V and 6 bases from J, leaving 26 bases between. The CDR3 loop spans 18 amino acids. The CDR3 bases are TGTGCCAGCAGCTTAATCCTAGTCCACGGGGGTTTAGAGCGCGAGCAGTACTTC. Translating gives CASSLILVHGGLEREQYF.

This clonotype was counted many times. The V call is TRBV12-3 or TRBV12-4, the J call TRBJ2-2; TRBD1 agrees at 10 bases. This CDR3 is built from 15 residues. Germline trimming cut 3 bases from V and 3 bases from J; bases unmatched to any gene: 1. The CDR3 DNA reads as TGTGCCAGCAGTTTCGGGACAGGGGACACCGGGGAGCTGTTTTTT. This sequence encodes CASSFGTGDTGELFF.

This clonotype showed up many times. J is TRBJ1-1 and V is TRBV9; TRBD1 aligns across 11 bases. J lost 10 bases, V lost 0 bases, and 2 bases had no gene match. This CDR3 is built from 13 residues. Germline V gene lookup returns CDR1 SGDLS and CDR2 YYNGEE. CDR3 DNA: TGTGCCAGCAGCGTAGGGGACAGGGGGACAGCTTTCTTT. Translation gives CASSVGDRGTAFF.

The sample holds many counts of this clonotype. The gene calls are TRBV18 and TRBJ1-5; D not certain. CDR1 KGHSH and CDR2 LQKENI come from the germline V gene. Trimming stripped 6 bases from V and 0 bases from J, with 9 bases between. The CDR3 contains 14 residues. CDR3 sequence reads: CASSGLGSNQPQHF. The CDR3 nucleotides are TGTGCCAGCTCCGGACTTGGTAGCAATCAGCCCCAGCATTTT.

This clonotype was detected ten times or more. This chain connects TRBV20-1 to TRBJ1-4, with D unresolved. CDR3 length equals 15 residues. Per germline, CDR1 DFQATT and CDR2 SNEGSKA (reference sequence). Trimming left V 6 bases short and J 0 bases short, with 14 bases between. CDR3 in amino acids: CSAVELGSTNEKLFF. The CDR3 DNA reads TGCAGTGCCGTCGAGTTGGGATCAACTAATGAAAAACTGTTTTTT.

This clonotype was counted ten times or more. The V and J genes are TRBV12-3 or TRBV12-4 and TRBJ2-3, with 8 bases identical to TRBD2. V shed 6 bases, J shed 0 bases, and the junction held 2 bases outside the gene matches. CDR3 length equals 14 residues. CDR3 nucleotides: TGTGCCAGCAGAATAGCGGGGAGCACAGATACGCAGTATTTT. It yields the protein CASRIAGSTDTQYF.